The next 20 T cell receptor beta chains were all read from a single sample in a study of neurological immune-mediated disorders. As for time point: technical triplicate 3. TCRdb itself ran the 5' RACE reads through MiXCR, one entry per CDR3 protein. The sample has around 30,000 distinct CDR3 sequences, about 15% seen once. Input material: CD4+ T cells from blood. All receptors derive from a female donor with HTLV-1-associated myelopathy (HAM/TSP).

This clonotype is medium-sized. The gene calls are TRBV7-2 and TRBJ2-5; D tentatively fits TRBD1 or TRBD2 (5 bases each). Looked up from germline, CDR1 is SGHTA and CDR2 is FQGNSA. V was clipped by 1 base and J by 6 bases, with 12 bases between them. This CDR3 region has 14 residues. The CDR3 coding sequence is TGTGCCAGCAGCTTAGACCGGGGCCCGAAGACCCAGTACTTC. Encoded protein: CASSLDRGPKTQYF.

This clonotype was detected ten times or more. The genes are TRBV7-6 and TRBJ2-4, with D unresolved. Germline values: CDR1 SGHVS, CDR2 FNYEAQ. Trimming pared 4 bases from V and 0 bases from J, leaving 4 bases between. This CDR3 contains 13 residues. The CDR3 protein is CASSSLAKNIQYF. CDR3 sequence (DNA): TGTGCCAGCAGCTCTCTAGCCAAAAACATTCAGTACTTC.

At least ten counts were recorded for this clonotype. CDR3 region: CSARSPAGEKLFF. The CDR3 DNA reads as TGCAGTGCTAGGTCCCCCGCCGGGGAAAAACTGTTTTTT. V usage is TRBV20-1 and J usage is TRBJ1-4; D is uncertain. Deletions cut 3 bases from V and 8 bases from J, with 13 bases between. CDR1 and CDR2 from the germline V gene are DFQATT and SNEGSKA (reference sequence). The CDR3 covers 13 residues.

In nucleotides, the CDR3 is TGTGCCAGCAGGGCTGGGGGGTGGGGGAATGAGCAGTTCTTC. Translation gives CASRAGGWGNEQFF. V is TRBV27 and J is TRBJ2-1, with D perhaps matching TRBD2 (6 bases). The CDR3 totals 14 residues. Trimming took 6 bases from V and 7 from J, leaving 16 bases between them. Germline CDR1 is MNHEY and CDR2 is SMNVEV (reference sequence).

This clonotype showed up many times. The CDR3 DNA reads TGTGCCAGCAGCCATGGTGAGAGCGGGAGGATACAAATGGAGACCCAGTACTTC. Its translation is CASSHGESGRIQMETQYF. The chain joins TRBV4-2 to TRBJ2-5, with TRBD2 identical over 9 bases. The junction had 16 bases not matched to a gene; V was cut back by 3 bases and J by 5 bases. The CDR3 covers 18 residues. Germline V gene sequence: CDR1 LGHNA, CDR2 YNFKEQ.

This clonotype appeared many times. This rearrangement joins TRBV11-3 to TRBJ2-1; D gene unclear. Trimming took off 1 base at V and 9 bases at J, with 13 bases between the two ends. The CDR3 loop spans 14 amino acids. Germline V gives CDR1 SGHNT, CDR2 YENEEA. CDR3 in DNA: TGTGCCAGCAGCTTAGCCGCCCTCTCGGGTGAGCAGTTCTTC. This encodes CASSLAALSGEQFF.

This clonotype was seen repeatedly, ten times or more. This sequence joins TRBV7-2 and TRBJ1-2; 10 bases are a match to TRBD1. V trimming: 5 bases; J trimming: 7 bases; junction bases outside the gene matches: 7. The V gene's germline CDR1 is SGHTA and CDR2 FQGNSA. This CDR3 is built from 14 residues. CDR3 protein: CASSVRQGAPGYTF. In DNA form, the CDR3 reads TGTGCCAGCAGCGTAAGACAGGGGGCGCCTGGCTACACCTTC.

This clonotype was seen ten or more times. This chain connects TRBV5-6 to TRBJ2-2; 13 bases match TRBD2. Trimming took 0 bases from V and 2 from J; bases not matched to a gene: 7. Looked up from germline, CDR1 is SGHDT and CDR2 is YYEEEE. This CDR3 contains 19 residues. The CDR3 DNA follows: TGTGCCAGCAGCTTGGGTCCGGGACTAGCGGGGATCAACACCGGGGAGCTGTTTTTT. Its protein is CASSLGPGLAGINTGELFF.

This clonotype was recorded many times. This rearrangement joins TRBV20-1 to TRBJ1-5, with D maybe TRBD1 (5 bases). The CDR3 is 13 residues long. Germline V gene lookup returns CDR1 DFQATT and CDR2 SNEGSKA (reference sequence). The ends were cut back, 2 bases at V and 2 bases at J, with 7 bases in the middle. The CDR3 DNA is TGCAGTGCTAGAAAAGGGGGCAATCAGCCCCAGCATTTT. Its protein product is CSARKGGNQPQHF.

This clonotype was detected many times. The rearrangement links TRBV20-1 to TRBJ2-3; D may be TRBD2 (5 bases). CDR1 is DFQATT and CDR2 is SNEGSKA in the germline V gene (reference sequence). The V and J ends lost 0 bases and 0 bases respectively, with 16 bases between them. The CDR3 runs to 17 residues. The CDR3 protein is CSARDLLAHPSTDTQYF. The CDR3 coding sequence is TGCAGTGCTAGAGATCTATTAGCGCATCCTAGCACAGATACGCAGTATTTT.

At least ten counts were recorded for this clonotype. The rearrangement links TRBV7-2 to TRBJ1-2; no clear D. This CDR3 contains 14 residues. Germline V gene lookup returns CDR1 SGHTA and CDR2 FQGNSA. V lost 2 bases and J lost 2, with 9 bases in between. The DNA of the CDR3 is TGTGCCAGCAGCTTATCTGAGACAAACTATGGCTACACCTTC. Its protein is CASSLSETNYGYTF.

This rearrangement joins TRBV2 to TRBJ2-2; D gene ambiguous. CDR1 is SNHLY, CDR2 FYNNEI, per germline. This CDR3 is 12 amino acids long. The V end lost 6 bases, the J end lost 4 bases, and 6 bases lay between the germline ends. Written as DNA, the CDR3 is TGTGCCAGCAGCATCAGCACCGGGGAGCTGTTTTTT. It codes for CASSISTGELFF.

Details on this clonotype: Because the CDR3's place on the DNA is in doubt, the DNA is left out and the CDR3 is given as listed by TCRdb. The V gene is TRBV6-1, the J gene TRBJ2-3; the D call TRBD2 from the table was never checked on the DNA. The CDR3 length is 23 residues, termini included. The germline CDR1 and CDR2 sequences are MNHNS and SASEGT. Here the CDR3 reads CASSDSSFYICSASVWGRDTQYF.

At least ten counts were recorded for this clonotype. CDR3 in DNA: TGTGCCAGCTCAACCAACCGGGACAGCGACGAGCAGTACTTC. Protein sequence: CASSTNRDSDEQYF. The V call is TRBV18, the J call TRBJ2-7, with 7 bases lining up with TRBD1. CDR1 is KGHSH, CDR2 LQKENI, per germline. The trim removed 5 bases at V and 5 bases at J, leaving 9 bases unmatched. CDR3 length equals 14 residues.

In its sample, this clonotype was seen many times. The chain joins TRBV7-2 to TRBJ2-3; 13 bases align to TRBD2. CDR3 size: 17 residues. CDR1 SGHTA and CDR2 FQGNSA come from the germline V gene. J lost 9 bases, V lost 1 base, and 10 bases had no gene match. This CDR3 reads CASSLVLLAGGRETQYF. The CDR3 nucleotides read TGTGCCAGCAGCTTAGTACTACTAGCGGGGGGGAGGGAGACGCAGTATTTT.

This clonotype was observed many times. This chain links TRBV20-1 with TRBJ2-7; 7 nucleotides align to TRBD1. With V trimmed by 6 bases and J by 4 bases, 6 bases remained unmatched. Germline V CDR1 and CDR2: DFQATT, SNEGSKA (reference sequence). The CDR3 extends over 12 amino acids. The DNA of the CDR3 is TGCAGTGCGAAGACAGGGTCGTACGAGCAGTACTTC. Translating it yields CSAKTGSYEQYF.

This clonotype was recorded at least ten times. The rearrangement joins TRBV20-1 to TRBJ2-7, with D perhaps matching TRBD1 (5 bases). This CDR3 is built from 14 residues. Germline CDR1 is DFQATT and CDR2 is SNEGSKA (reference sequence). Between the trimmed V and J ends, which lost 1 base and 0 bases, there was a span of 10 bases. CDR3 amino acids: CSARGHGASYEQYF. DNA of the CDR3: TGCAGTGCTAGAGGTCATGGGGCCTCCTACGAGCAGTACTTC.

There are many counts of this clonotype. V usage is TRBV5-1 and J usage is TRBJ1-2, with 9 bases matching TRBD1. Germline lookup yields CDR1 SGHRS and CDR2 YFSETQ. CDR3 length equals 15 residues. With 2 bases clipped from V and 6 bases from J, the junction kept 8 bases outside the gene matches. The CDR3 region is CASSFAGQGDHGYTF. The CDR3 coding sequence is TGCGCCAGCAGCTTCGCGGGACAGGGCGACCATGGCTACACCTTC.

At least ten counts were recorded for this clonotype. The genes are TRBV12-3 or TRBV12-4 and TRBJ1-2, with 9 bases matching TRBD1. The J segment lost 4 bases and the V segment lost 6 bases, leaving 9 bases of the junction unmatched. The length of the CDR3 is 15 residues. The CDR3 nucleotides read TGTGCCAGCAGCCATAGACAGGGGGAGCTCTATGGCTACACCTTC. This gives the protein CASSHRQGELYGYTF.

This clonotype was recorded many times. V and J are TRBV5-1 and TRBJ2-3; 7 bases line up with TRBD1. Germline-derived CDR1 and CDR2 are SGHRS and YFSETQ. This CDR3 has 15 residues. V was pared by 3 bases and J by 2 bases, with 6 bases of the junction left unmatched. CDR3 nucleotide sequence: TGCGCCAGCAGCTCCGCCGGGACAGTCACAGATACGCAGTATTTT. This translates into CASSSAGTVTDTQYF.